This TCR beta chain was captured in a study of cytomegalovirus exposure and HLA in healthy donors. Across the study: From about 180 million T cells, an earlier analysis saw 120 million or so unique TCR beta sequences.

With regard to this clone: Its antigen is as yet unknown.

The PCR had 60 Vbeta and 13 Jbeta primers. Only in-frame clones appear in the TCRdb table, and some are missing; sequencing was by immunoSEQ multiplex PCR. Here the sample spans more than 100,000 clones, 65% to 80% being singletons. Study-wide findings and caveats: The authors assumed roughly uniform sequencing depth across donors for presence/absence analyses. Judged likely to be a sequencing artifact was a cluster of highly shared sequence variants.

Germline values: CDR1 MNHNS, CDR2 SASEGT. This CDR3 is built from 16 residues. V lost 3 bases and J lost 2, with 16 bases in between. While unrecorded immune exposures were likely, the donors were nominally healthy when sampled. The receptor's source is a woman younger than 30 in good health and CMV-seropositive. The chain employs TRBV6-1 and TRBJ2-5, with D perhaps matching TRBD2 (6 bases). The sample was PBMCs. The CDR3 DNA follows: TGTGCCAGCAGTGACGAGCGGGCTGCTCGGCAAGAGACCCAGTACTTC. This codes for CASSDERAARQETQYF.